This T cell receptor beta chain comes out of a study of T cell repertoires in cytomegalovirus infection. Study-wide points: HLA-C-restricted, CMV-specific TCR beta clonotypes were dominant ex vivo.

This CDR3 is 14 amino acids long. The V gene end was trimmed by 5 bases and the J gene end by 4 bases; junction bases not matched to a gene: 2. The sample holds many counts of this clonotype. Its antigen is currently unknown. TCRdb re-analysed the reads in MiXCR, keeping a single row per CDR3 protein. The data hold about 360,000 distinct CDR3 sequences, with 15% to 20% observed a single time. Material for sequencing was PBMCs. The chain uses TRBV12-3 or TRBV12-4 and TRBJ1-3; 10 nucleotides line up with TRBD1. The source of this sequence is a human donor in good health (CMV status not recorded). Some clones in this sample may be carry-over from other donors' samples. This chain's CDR3 is CASSQTGGGNTIYF. CDR3 sequence (DNA): TGTGCCAGCAGTCAGACAGGGGGCGGAAACACCATATATTTT.